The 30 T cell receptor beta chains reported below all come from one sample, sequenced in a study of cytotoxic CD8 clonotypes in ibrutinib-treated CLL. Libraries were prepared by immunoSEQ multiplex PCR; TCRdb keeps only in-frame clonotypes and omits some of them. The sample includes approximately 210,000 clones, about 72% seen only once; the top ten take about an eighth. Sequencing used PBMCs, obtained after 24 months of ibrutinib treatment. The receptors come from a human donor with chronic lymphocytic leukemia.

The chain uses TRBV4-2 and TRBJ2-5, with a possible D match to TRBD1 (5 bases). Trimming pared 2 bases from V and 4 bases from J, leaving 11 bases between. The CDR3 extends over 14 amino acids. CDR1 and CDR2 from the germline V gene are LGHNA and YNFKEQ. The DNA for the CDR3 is TGTGCCAGCAGCCAAAACAGGAACTTAGAGACCCAGTACTTC. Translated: CASSQNRNLETQYF.

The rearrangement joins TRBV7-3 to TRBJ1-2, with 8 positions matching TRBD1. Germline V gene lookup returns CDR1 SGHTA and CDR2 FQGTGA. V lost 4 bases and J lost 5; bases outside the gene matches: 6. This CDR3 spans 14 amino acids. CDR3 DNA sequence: TGTGCCAGCAGCTCCGGGACAGGTAAATATGGCTACACCTTC. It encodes CASSSGTGKYGYTF.

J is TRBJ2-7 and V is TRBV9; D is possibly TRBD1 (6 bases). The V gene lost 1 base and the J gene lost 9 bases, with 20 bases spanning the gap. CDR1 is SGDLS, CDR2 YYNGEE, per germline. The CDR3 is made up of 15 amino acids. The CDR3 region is CASSVSRDTPTTQYF. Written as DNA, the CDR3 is TGTGCCAGCAGCGTAAGTCGGGACACGCCCACAACGCAGTACTTC.

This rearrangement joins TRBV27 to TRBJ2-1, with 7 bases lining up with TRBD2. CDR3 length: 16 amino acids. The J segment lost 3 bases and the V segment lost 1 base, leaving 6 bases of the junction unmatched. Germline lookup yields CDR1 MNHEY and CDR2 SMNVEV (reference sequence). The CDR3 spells CASSLYSGGRYNEQFF. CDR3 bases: TGTGCCAGCAGTTTATATTCGGGAGGCCGCTACAATGAGCAGTTCTTC.

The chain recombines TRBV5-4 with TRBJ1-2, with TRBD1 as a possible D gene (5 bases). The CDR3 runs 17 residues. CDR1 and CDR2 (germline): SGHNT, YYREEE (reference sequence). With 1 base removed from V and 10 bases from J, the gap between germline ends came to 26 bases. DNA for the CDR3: TGTGCCAGCAGCTTGCGGCTACTGGGGGGATCCACGCGGTTCTACACCTTC. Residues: CASSLRLLGGSTRFYTF.

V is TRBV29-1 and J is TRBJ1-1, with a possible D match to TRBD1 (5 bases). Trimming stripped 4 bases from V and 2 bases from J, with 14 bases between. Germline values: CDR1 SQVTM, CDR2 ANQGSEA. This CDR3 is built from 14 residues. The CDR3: CSVVTWGLNTEAFF. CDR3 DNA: TGCAGCGTTGTCACGTGGGGACTTAACACTGAAGCTTTCTTT. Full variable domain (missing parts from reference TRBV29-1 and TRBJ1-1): SAVISQKPSRDICQRGTSLTIQCQVDSQVTMMFWYRQQPGQSLTLIATANQGSEATYESGFVIDKFPISRPNLTFSTLTVSNMSPEDSSIYLCSVVTWGLNTEAFFGQGTRLTVV.

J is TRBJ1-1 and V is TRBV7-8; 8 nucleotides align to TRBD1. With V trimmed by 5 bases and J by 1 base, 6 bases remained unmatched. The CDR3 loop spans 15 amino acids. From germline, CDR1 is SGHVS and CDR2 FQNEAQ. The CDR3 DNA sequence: TGTGCCAGCAGCACCCGGGACAGGACGAACACTGAAGCTTTCTTT. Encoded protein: CASSTRDRTNTEAFF.

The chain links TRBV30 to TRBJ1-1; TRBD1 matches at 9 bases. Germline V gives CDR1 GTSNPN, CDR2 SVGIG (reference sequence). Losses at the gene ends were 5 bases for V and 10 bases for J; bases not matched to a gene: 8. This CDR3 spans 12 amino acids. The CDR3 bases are TGTGCCTGGGGAACAGGGGGCGGAGTAGCTTTCTTT. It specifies CAWGTGGGVAFF. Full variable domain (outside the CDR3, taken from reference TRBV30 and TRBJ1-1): SQTIHQWPATLVQPVGSPLSLECTVEGTSNPNLYWYRQAAGRGLQLLFYSVGIGQISSEVPQNLSASRPQDRQFILSSKKLLLSDSGFYLCAWGTGGGVAFFGQGTRLTVV.

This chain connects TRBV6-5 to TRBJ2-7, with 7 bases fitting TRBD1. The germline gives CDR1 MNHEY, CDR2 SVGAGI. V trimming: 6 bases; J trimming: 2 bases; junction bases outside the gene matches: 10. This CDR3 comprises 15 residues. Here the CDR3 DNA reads TGTGCCAGCAGGCGAGACAGGGAGACAACCTACGAGCAGTACTTC. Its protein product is CASRRDRETTYEQYF.

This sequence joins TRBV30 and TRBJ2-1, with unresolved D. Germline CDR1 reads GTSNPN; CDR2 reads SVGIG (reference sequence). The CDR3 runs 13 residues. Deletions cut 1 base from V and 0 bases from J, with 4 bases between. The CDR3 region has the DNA TGTGCCTGGAGTGGGGCCTCCTACAATGAGCAGTTCTTC. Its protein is CAWSGASYNEQFF.

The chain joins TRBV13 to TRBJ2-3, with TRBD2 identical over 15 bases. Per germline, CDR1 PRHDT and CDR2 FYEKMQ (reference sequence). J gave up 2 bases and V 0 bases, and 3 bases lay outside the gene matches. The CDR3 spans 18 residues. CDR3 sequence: CASSLGGLAGGLTDTQYF. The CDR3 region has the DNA TGTGCCAGCAGCTTAGGGGGACTAGCGGGAGGACTCACAGATACGCAGTATTTT.

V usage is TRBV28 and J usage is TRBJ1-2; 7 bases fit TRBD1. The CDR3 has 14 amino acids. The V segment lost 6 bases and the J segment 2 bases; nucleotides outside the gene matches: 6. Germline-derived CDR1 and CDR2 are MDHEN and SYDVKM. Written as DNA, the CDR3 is TGTGCCAGCAGGGAAGGGGGCTCCAACTATGGCTACACCTTC. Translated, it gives CASREGGSNYGYTF.

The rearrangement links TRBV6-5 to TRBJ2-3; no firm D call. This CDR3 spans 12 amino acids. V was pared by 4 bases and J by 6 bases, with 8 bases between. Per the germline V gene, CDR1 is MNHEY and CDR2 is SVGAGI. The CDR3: CASSWAYDTQYF. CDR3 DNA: TGTGCCAGCAGTTGGGCATATGATACGCAGTATTTT.

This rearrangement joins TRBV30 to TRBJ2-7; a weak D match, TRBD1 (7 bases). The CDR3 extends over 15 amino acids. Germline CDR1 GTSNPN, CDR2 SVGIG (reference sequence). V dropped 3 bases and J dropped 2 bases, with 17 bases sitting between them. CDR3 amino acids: CAWRLAGGLPYEQYF. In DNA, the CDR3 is TGTGCCTGGAGATTAGCAGGGGGGCTCCCCTACGAGCAGTACTTC.

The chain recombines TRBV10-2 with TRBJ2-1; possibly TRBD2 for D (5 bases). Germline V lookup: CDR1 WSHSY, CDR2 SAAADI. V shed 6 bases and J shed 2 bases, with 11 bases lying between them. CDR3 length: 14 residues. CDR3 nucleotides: TGCGCCAGCAGGGGAGCAGGACCCTACAATGAGCAGTTCTTC. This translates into CASRGAGPYNEQFF.

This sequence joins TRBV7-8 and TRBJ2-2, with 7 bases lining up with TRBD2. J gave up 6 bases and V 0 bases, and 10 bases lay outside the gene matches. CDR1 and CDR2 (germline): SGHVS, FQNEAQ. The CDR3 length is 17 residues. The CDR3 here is CASSLASQQGGSGELFF. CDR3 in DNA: TGTGCCAGCAGCTTAGCGAGTCAGCAGGGAGGGTCCGGGGAGCTGTTTTTT.

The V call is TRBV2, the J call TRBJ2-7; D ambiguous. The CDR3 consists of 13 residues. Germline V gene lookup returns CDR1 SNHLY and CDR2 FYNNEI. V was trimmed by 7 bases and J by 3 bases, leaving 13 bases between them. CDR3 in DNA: TGTGCCAGCATGGCCGGGTATGGCTACGAGCAGTACTTC. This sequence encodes CASMAGYGYEQYF.

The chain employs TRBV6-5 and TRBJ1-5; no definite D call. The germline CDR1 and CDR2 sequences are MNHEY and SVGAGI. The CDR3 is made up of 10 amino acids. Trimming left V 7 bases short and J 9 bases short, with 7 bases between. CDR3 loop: CASIRRPQHF. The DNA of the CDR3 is TGTGCCAGCATCAGGCGGCCCCAGCATTTT.

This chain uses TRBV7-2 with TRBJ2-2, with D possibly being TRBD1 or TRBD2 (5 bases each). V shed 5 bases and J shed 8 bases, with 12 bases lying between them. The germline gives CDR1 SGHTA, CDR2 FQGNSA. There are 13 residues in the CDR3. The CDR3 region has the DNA TGTGCCAGCAGCCGAGGGGCCGGAGGGGAGCTGTTTTTT. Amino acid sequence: CASSRGAGGELFF.

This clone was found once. In nucleotides, the CDR3 is TGTGCCAGCAGCTTCCTCAGGACCTACGAGCAGTACTTC. Its protein is CASSFLRTYEQYF. The J gene is TRBJ2-7, the V gene TRBV13, with unresolved D. The CDR3 covers 13 residues. The V and J ends lost 3 bases and 2 bases respectively, with 8 bases between them. The germline V gene encodes CDR1 PRHDT and CDR2 FYEKMQ (reference sequence).

The CDR3 sequence is CASSLVLDSYEQYF. The CDR3, as DNA: TGTGCCAGCAGCTTAGTCCTGGACTCCTACGAGCAGTACTTC. The chain couples TRBV7-8 to TRBJ2-7; D unclear. V gave up 1 base and J gave up 0 bases, with 7 bases separating them. The CDR3 contains 14 residues. Germline loops: CDR1 SGHVS, CDR2 FQNEAQ.

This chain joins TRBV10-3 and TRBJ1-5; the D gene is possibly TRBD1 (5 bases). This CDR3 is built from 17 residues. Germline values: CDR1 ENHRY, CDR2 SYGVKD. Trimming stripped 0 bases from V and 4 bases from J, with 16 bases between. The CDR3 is CAISESIRVGGNQPQHF. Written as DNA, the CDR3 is TGTGCCATCAGTGAGTCCATTCGAGTTGGGGGGAATCAGCCCCAGCATTTT.

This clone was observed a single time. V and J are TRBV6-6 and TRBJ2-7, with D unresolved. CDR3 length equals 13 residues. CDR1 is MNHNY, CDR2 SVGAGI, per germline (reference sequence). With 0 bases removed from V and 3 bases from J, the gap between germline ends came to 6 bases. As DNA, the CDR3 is TGTGCCAGCAGTTACTCCCAGTTCTACGAGCAGTACTTC. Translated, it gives CASSYSQFYEQYF.

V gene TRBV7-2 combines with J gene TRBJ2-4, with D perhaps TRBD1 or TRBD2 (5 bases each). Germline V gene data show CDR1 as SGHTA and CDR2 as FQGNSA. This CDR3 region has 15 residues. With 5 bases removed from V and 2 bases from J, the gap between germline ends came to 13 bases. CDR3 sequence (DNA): TGTGCCAGCAGCCAGGGAGCATTTCCCAAAAACATTCAGTACTTC. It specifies CASSQGAFPKNIQYF. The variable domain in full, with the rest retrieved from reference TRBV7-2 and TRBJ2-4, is GAGVSQSPSNKVTEKGKDVELRCDPISGHTALYWYRQSLGQGLEFLIYFQGNSAPDKSGLPSDRFSAERTGGSVSTLTIQRTQQEDSAVYLCASSQGAFPKNIQYFGAGTRLSVL.

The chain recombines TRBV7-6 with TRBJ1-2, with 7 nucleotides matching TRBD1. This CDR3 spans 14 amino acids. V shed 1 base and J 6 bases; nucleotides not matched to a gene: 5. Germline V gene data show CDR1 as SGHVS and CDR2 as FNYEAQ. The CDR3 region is CASSLDGGQDGYTF. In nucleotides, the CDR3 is TGTGCCAGCAGCTTAGATGGTGGACAGGATGGCTACACCTTC.

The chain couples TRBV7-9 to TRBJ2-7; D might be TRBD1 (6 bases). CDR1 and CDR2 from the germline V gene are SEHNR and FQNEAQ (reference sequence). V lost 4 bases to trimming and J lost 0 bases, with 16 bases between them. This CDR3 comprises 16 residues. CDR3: CASSSLGHPSSYEQYF. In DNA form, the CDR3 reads TGTGCCAGCAGCTCCCTGGGACATCCAAGCTCCTACGAGCAGTACTTC.

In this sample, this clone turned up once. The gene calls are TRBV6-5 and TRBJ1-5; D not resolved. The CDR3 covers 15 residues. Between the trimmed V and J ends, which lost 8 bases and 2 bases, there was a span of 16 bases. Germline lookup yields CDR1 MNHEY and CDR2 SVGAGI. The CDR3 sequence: CASGISGHGNQPQHF. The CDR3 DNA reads TGTGCCAGCGGAATATCGGGCCACGGCAATCAGCCCCAGCATTTT.

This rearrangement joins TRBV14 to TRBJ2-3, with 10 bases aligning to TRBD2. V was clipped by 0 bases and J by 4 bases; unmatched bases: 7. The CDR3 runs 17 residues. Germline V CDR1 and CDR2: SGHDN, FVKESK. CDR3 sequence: CASSQDEFLAGADTQYF. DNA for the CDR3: TGTGCCAGCAGCCAAGATGAATTCCTAGCGGGAGCAGATACGCAGTATTTT.

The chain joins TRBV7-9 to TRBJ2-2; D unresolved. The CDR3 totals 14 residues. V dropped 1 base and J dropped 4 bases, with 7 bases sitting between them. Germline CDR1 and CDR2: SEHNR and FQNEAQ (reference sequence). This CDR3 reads CASSLVWITGELFF. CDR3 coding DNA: TGTGCCAGCAGCTTAGTATGGATCACCGGGGAGCTGTTTTTT.

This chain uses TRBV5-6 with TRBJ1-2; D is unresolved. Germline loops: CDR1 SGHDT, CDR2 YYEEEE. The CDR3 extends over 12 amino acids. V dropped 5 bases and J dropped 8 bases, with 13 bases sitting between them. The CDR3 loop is CASSIRRNGYTF. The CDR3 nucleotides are TGTGCCAGCAGTATCCGACGGAACGGCTACACCTTC.